This paragraph covers one T cell receptor (beta chain) sequence. The entry originates in a study of blood T cell repertoires in COVID-19. Germline V CDR1 and CDR2: LGHNA, YNFKEQ. The CDR3 sequence is 14 residues long. V shed 2 bases, J shed 6 bases, and the junction held 3 bases outside the gene matches. Sequenced by immunoSEQ multiplex PCR; TCRdb stores in-frame clones only, minus some. The repertoire consists of 180,000 or so clones, with roughly 80% occurring once and the leading ten covering 13% to 15%. The sequenced sample was PBMCs or T cells enriched from blood (not recorded which). This sequence was found in a man aged 55 to 70 who had been exposed to COVID-19. The chain has TRBV4-2 and TRBJ2-2; TRBD1 matches 7 bases. The CDR3 reads CASSQLTGAGELFF. The DNA for the CDR3 is TGTGCCAGCAGCCAACTTACAGGGGCCGGGGAGCTGTTTTTT.